Listed below are T cell receptor beta chains from one sample, sequenced in a study of beta chain features in type 1 diabetes. Produced via immunoSEQ multiplex PCR; TCRdb's table is partial and in-frame only. The data show some 240,000 clones, 11% seen once. Specimen: central memory CD4+ T cells from blood. These receptors came from a man between 18 and 29 years old in good health. CDR3s include the opening cysteine and the closing phenylalanine or tryptophan. D genes are given only for firm matches. The size entry is marked missing in some rows and otherwise reads once, few, many or a size class.

v_call,d_call,clone_size,j_call,cdr3_nt,cdr3_aa
TRBV5-4,TRBD1,few,TRBJ2-7,TGTGCCAGCAGCTCATTCTCCCGGGACAGGGACGAGTACTTC,CASSSFSRDRDEYF
TRBV18,TRBD1,-,TRBJ1-1,TGTGCCAGCTCACAAAAGACAGGGATGGACACTGAAGCTTTCTTT,CASSQKTGMDTEAFF
TRBV30,-,-,TRBJ2-5,TGTGCCTGGAATGAACAGGGCCCAGAGACCCAGTACTTC,CAWNEQGPETQYF
TRBV18,TRBD2,-,TRBJ2-1,TGTGCCAGCTCATCTGGACTAGCGGGAGGCTCCTACAATGAGCAGTTCTTC,CASSSGLAGGSYNEQFF
TRBV6-4,-,-,TRBJ2-5,TGTGCCAGCAGTCTCGACCTTGGGGAGACCCAGTACTTC,CASSLDLGETQYF
TRBV7-2,-,-,TRBJ2-6,TGTGCCAGCAGCCCGGGACGTACCTCTGGGGCCAACGTCCTGACTTTC,CASSPGRTSGANVLTF
TRBV29-1,-,few,TRBJ2-7,TGCAGCGTTGAAGGAGGGAGGGGGAATTCCGAGCAGTACTTC,CSVEGGRGNSEQYF
TRBV7-9,TRBD1,few,TRBJ2-1,TGTGCCAGCAGCTCGACAGGGGGCTCCTACAATGAGCAGTTCTTC,CASSSTGGSYNEQFF
TRBV30,-,few,TRBJ1-4,TGTGCCTGGAGTGTACGGGACGTAGGTGCAACTAATGAAAAACTGTTTTTT,CAWSVRDVGATNEKLFF
TRBV9,TRBD2,-,TRBJ2-3,TGTGCCAGCAGCTTCCGGACTAGCGGAAGCACGCAGTATTTT,CASSFRTSGSTQYF
TRBV14,TRBD2,-,TRBJ2-5,TGTGCCAGCAGCACCGCTAGCGGAAGGACCCAGTACTTC,CASSTASGRTQYF
TRBV29-1,-,-,TRBJ1-2,TGCAGCGTTGATCCCTTTAGTGGCTACACCTTC,CSVDPFSGYTF
TRBV5-6,-,many,TRBJ2-1,TGTGCCAGCAGCCTGACAGGGGACTACTCCTACAATGAGCAGTTCTTC,CASSLTGDYSYNEQFF
TRBV7-3,-,few,TRBJ2-1,TGTGCCAGCAGCTTATATTGGGGTCAGGACAATGAGCAGTTCTTC,CASSLYWGQDNEQFF
TRBV7-8,TRBD1,-,TRBJ2-3,TGTGCCAGCAGCATTGGGACAGGCGGAGGAGAAGATACGCAGTATTTT,CASSIGTGGGEDTQYF
TRBV15,-,few,TRBJ2-3,TGTGCCACCAGCATCAGTACAGATACGCAGTATTTT,CATSISTDTQYF
TRBV28,-,-,TRBJ1-2,TGTGCCAGCAGTCGTAGTGGCTACACCTTC,CASSRSGYTF
TRBV11-2,-,few,TRBJ2-1,TGTGCCAGCAGCTCCTCGGGACTCCCAGAGGGGCAGTTCTTC,CASSSSGLPEGQFF
TRBV29-1,-,-,TRBJ1-1,TGCAGCGTTGGAAGGACGGTGAACACTGAAGCTTTCTTT,CSVGRTVNTEAFF
TRBV9,-,many,TRBJ2-1,TGTGCCAGCAGCGTCCTCGGAGAGCGGAATGAGCAGTTCTTC,CASSVLGERNEQFF
TRBV28,-,-,TRBJ1-4,TGTGCCAGCAGGGAGACAGGAGGGGAAAAACTGTTTTTT,CASRETGGEKLFF
TRBV23-1,TRBD1,many,TRBJ2-7,TGCGCCAGCAGTCAATCTAGATCCTCTTCGGGACAGCGACCCTACGAGCAGTACTTC,CASSQSRSSSGQRPYEQYF
TRBV7-2,TRBD2,-,TRBJ2-1,TGTGCCAGCAGGGACCGGACTAGCGGTCACAATGAGCAGTTCTTC,CASRDRTSGHNEQFF
TRBV11-2,-,-,TRBJ2-2,TGTGCCAGCAGCCCCGTCGTGGGCGGGGAGCTGTTTTTT,CASSPVVGGELFF
TRBV27,TRBD2,few,TRBJ2-5,TGTGCCAGCACCCCCATTCTAGCGGAACCCCACCAAGAGACCCAGTACTTC,CASTPILAEPHQETQYF
TRBV7-9,-,few,TRBJ2-5,TGTGCCAGCAGCTTAGGTAGGATTGGAAAACAAGAGACCCAGTACTTC,CASSLGRIGKQETQYF
TRBV7-9,TRBD2,few,TRBJ2-1,TGTGCCAGCAGCCTTACGGCGGGAGGAGAGCAGTTCTTC,CASSLTAGGEQFF
TRBV6-5,-,-,TRBJ2-2,TGTGCCAGCAATAGCTGGGCCAGAAACACCGGGGAGCTGTTTTTT,CASNSWARNTGELFF
TRBV7-2,-,few,TRBJ2-1,TGTGCCAGCAGCTTAGGTCCGAGCTCCTACAATGAGCAGTTCTTC,CASSLGPSSYNEQFF
TRBV2,-,-,TRBJ2-5,TGTGCCAGCAGTGAAATTGACCGAGAGACCCAGTACTTC,CASSEIDRETQYF
TRBV9,-,few,TRBJ2-7,TGTGCCAGCAGCGTAGAGTCAGGGCCCTACGAGCAGTACTTC,CASSVESGPYEQYF
TRBV29-1,-,few,TRBJ1-4,TGCAGCGTTGAACGAGCAAATGAAAAACTGTTTTTT,CSVERANEKLFF
TRBV5-6,TRBD2,-,TRBJ2-1,TGTGCCAGCAGCTTGGGGCTAGCGGGATACAATGAGCAGTTCTTC,CASSLGLAGYNEQFF
TRBV6-5,-,few,TRBJ2-3,TGTGCCAGCAGGTTCGGACATTATGGCGGTACGCAGTATTTT,CASRFGHYGGTQYF
TRBV6-1,-,-,TRBJ2-3,TGTGCCAGCGACCTTGCAGATACGCAGTATTTT,CASDLADTQYF
TRBV5-1,TRBD2,-,TRBJ2-1,TGCGCCAGCAGCCCCCGGACTAGCGTATACAATGAGCAGTTCTTC,CASSPRTSVYNEQFF
TRBV7-9,TRBD1,few,TRBJ2-7,TGTGCCAGCACCAGACAGGGGGACTCCTACGAGCAGTACTTC,CASTRQGDSYEQYF
TRBV28,TRBD1,few,TRBJ2-2,TGTGCCAGCAGTTTATTGCGGACAGGTAACACCGGGGAGCTGTTTTTT,CASSLLRTGNTGELFF
TRBV11-1,TRBD1,-,TRBJ2-1,TGTGCCAGCAGCTTAGGACAGGGGAGGTTTTATGAGCAGTTCTTC,CASSLGQGRFYEQFF
TRBV7-9,-,few,TRBJ2-5,TGTGCCAGCAGCTTAGATTCCAGGGGCTGGGAGACCCAGTACTTC,CASSLDSRGWETQYF
TRBV7-9,-,few,TRBJ2-7,TGTGCCAGCAGCGTTGAAGGCTACGAGCAGTACTTC,CASSVEGYEQYF
TRBV4-1,-,-,TRBJ2-1,TGCGCCAGCAGCCCTTTGGGGGCCCGGGAGCAGTTCTTC,CASSPLGAREQFF
TRBV23-1,-,many,TRBJ1-2,TGCGCCAGCAGTCAACTTGGGCCCGGGACAATAAATGGCTACACCTTC,CASSQLGPGTINGYTF
TRBV2,-,-,TRBJ2-2,TGTGCCAGCAGTACCATACAGGGTGCCGGGGAGCTGTTTTTT,CASSTIQGAGELFF
TRBV7-2,-,-,TRBJ2-5,TGTGCCAGCAGCGCCGGGCGTGAGACCCAGTACTTC,CASSAGRETQYF
TRBV11-2,-,few,TRBJ2-3,TGTGCCAGCAGCCGACTGAGGTGGGATACGCAGTATTTT,CASSRLRWDTQYF
TRBV6-6,TRBD1,few,TRBJ1-2,TGTGCCGGCGCTGGACAGGGGCCGCCGCTTGATGGCTACACCTTC,CAGAGQGPPLDGYTF
TRBV5-4,-,-,TRBJ2-6,TGCGCCAGCAGCCAAGATTTAGGCGCCTTAGGGGGGGCCAACGTCCTGACTTTC,CASSQDLGALGGANVLTF
TRBV5-6,-,few,TRBJ1-1,TGTGCCAGCAGCTTGTACAGGTCAAGCACTGAAGCTTTCTTT,CASSLYRSSTEAFF
TRBV19,-,-,TRBJ2-2,TGTGCCAGTAGTCCACAGGAGAACACCGGGGAGCTGTTTTTT,CASSPQENTGELFF
TRBV7-2,TRBD2,many,TRBJ2-1,TGTGCCAGCAGCCTAAGCGGGGCCGGGTACAATGAGCAGTTCTTC,CASSLSGAGYNEQFF
TRBV7-9,-,-,TRBJ2-7,TGTGCCAGCAGCTTAGGGGCGGGGCTCGAGCAGTACTTC,CASSLGAGLEQYF
TRBV6-6,TRBD2,-,TRBJ2-1,TGTGCCAGCAGTACCCCCGGACTAGCGGGAGATGAGCAGTTCTTC,CASSTPGLAGDEQFF
TRBV7-2,-,-,TRBJ2-4,TGTGCCAGCAGCTTAGTCCTCCCCGGACTAAAAAACATTCAGTACTTC,CASSLVLPGLKNIQYF